The next 25 T cell receptor beta chains were all read from a single sample in a study of PD-L1 blockade in urothelial cancer. Sample time point: pretreatment peripheral blood. Method: immunoSEQ multiplex PCR; TCRdb's copy keeps in-frame clones and lacks some. The sample lists roughly 130,000 clones; 84% were seen once. Here the sequenced sample was PBMCs, taken around atezolizumab (anti-PD-L1) treatment. These receptors all stem from a middle-aged man with urothelial cancer.

V and J are TRBV19 and TRBJ2-1; TRBD2 matches at 9 bases. The germline V gene has CDR1 LNHDA and CDR2 SQIVND (reference sequence). The CDR3 sequence is 15 residues long. With 6 bases clipped from V and 8 bases from J, the junction kept 11 bases outside the gene matches. The CDR3 nucleotides read TGTGCCAGTAGCTTGGCGGGAGGGCCACTGGATGAGCAGTTCTTC. As protein: CASSLAGGPLDEQFF.

V and J are TRBV21-1 and TRBJ1-5; TRBD1, as called in the table, went unchecked against the DNA. TRBV21-1 is given as a pseudogene. The CDR3 has 20 residues. For the CDR3, the DNA is TGTGCCAGCAGCACCGACTCCCGGGCAGGGCGCCATACTAGCAATCAGCCCCAGCATTTT. It yields the protein CASSTDSRAGRHTSNQPQHF.

The chain joins TRBV10-2 to TRBJ2-1, with 13 positions matching TRBD2. The CDR3 consists of 14 residues. Trimming removed 7 bases from V and 4 bases from J; junction bases left unmatched: 1. Germline V gene lookup returns CDR1 WSHSY and CDR2 SAAADI. The CDR3 reads CASKLAGGYNEQFF. DNA of the CDR3: TGCGCCAGCAAACTAGCGGGGGGGTACAATGAGCAGTTCTTC.

The J gene is TRBJ2-3, the V gene TRBV7-9; D is possibly TRBD1 (5 bases). Trimming took off 6 bases at V and 7 bases at J, with 11 bases between the two ends. Germline-derived CDR1 and CDR2 are SEHNR and FQNEAQ (reference sequence). The CDR3 extends over 12 amino acids. CDR3 residues: CASSEDTNTQYF. In DNA form, the CDR3 reads TGTGCCAGCAGTGAGGACACCAATACGCAGTATTTT.

This clone was seen a handful of times. This chain joins TRBV19 and TRBJ2-2; no reliable D call. CDR1 is LNHDA, CDR2 SQIVND, per germline (reference sequence). V was shortened by 3 bases and J by 4 bases, with 6 bases between the two germline ends. CDR3 length: 13 amino acids. CDR3 protein: CASSIVRTGELFF. The CDR3 DNA follows: TGTGCCAGTAGTATCGTCCGCACCGGGGAGCTGTTTTTT.

The rearrangement joins TRBV19 to TRBJ2-2, with 8 bases matching TRBD2. J lost 0 bases, V lost 7 bases, and 4 bases had no gene match. The germline CDR1 and CDR2 sequences are LNHDA and SQIVND (reference sequence). The CDR3 spans 15 residues. CDR3: CASTTSGANTGELFF. CDR3 coding DNA: TGTGCCAGTACCACTAGCGGCGCGAACACCGGGGAGCTGTTTTTT. The entire variable domain, with the rest obtained from reference TRBV19 and TRBJ2-2, is as follows: DGGITQSPKYLFRKEGQNVTLSCEQNLNHDAMYWYRQDPGQGLRLIYYSQIVNDFQKGDIAEGYSVSREKKESFPLTVTSAQKNPTAFYLCASTTSGANTGELFFGEGSRLTVL.

The rearrangement joins TRBV28 to TRBJ1-1, with D maybe TRBD1 (6 bases). V shed 3 bases and J shed 3 bases, with 8 bases lying between them. The germline V gene encodes CDR1 MDHEN and CDR2 SYDVKM. This CDR3 has 13 amino acids. In DNA form, the CDR3 reads TGTGCCAGCAGTTTGAACAGGGACACTGAAGCTTTCTTT. Residues: CASSLNRDTEAFF.

The chain is built from TRBV5-5 and TRBJ2-3, with 11 bases aligning to TRBD2. The ends lost 3 bases at V and 5 bases at J; junction bases unmatched: 11. CDR3 length equals 17 residues. Germline values: CDR1 SGHKS, CDR2 YYEKEE (reference sequence). CDR3: CASSSRSSSGRLDTQYF. Here the CDR3 DNA reads TGTGCCAGCAGCTCACGGAGTTCTAGCGGGAGGTTAGATACGCAGTATTTT.

CDR3 in DNA: TGCGCCAGCAGTAGCTTTAGCGGGAAGAAAGGCGGGGAGCTGTTTTTT. Translation: CASSSFSGKKGGELFF. The rearrangement links TRBV4-1 to TRBJ2-2, with TRBD2 identical over 8 bases. V was pared by 6 bases and J by 7 bases, with 13 bases of the junction left unmatched. Germline CDR1 and CDR2: MGHRA and YSYEKL. The CDR3 length is 16 residues.

V and J are TRBV28 and TRBJ2-7, with D unclear. Between the trimmed V and J ends, which lost 2 bases and 1 base, there was a span of 6 bases. CDR3 length: 13 amino acids. CDR1 and CDR2 (germline): MDHEN, SYDVKM. The CDR3 region is CASSLPASYEQYF. For the CDR3, the DNA is TGTGCCAGCAGTTTACCAGCGTCCTACGAGCAGTACTTC. Supplemented by reference TRBV28 and TRBJ2-7, the full variable domain reads DVKVTQSSRYLVKRTGEKVFLECVQDMDHENMFWYRQDPGLGLRLIYFSYDVKMKEKGDIPEGYSVSREKKERFSLILESASTNQTSMYLCASSLPASYEQYFGPGTRLTVT.

This chain links TRBV27 with TRBJ1-6; TRBD1 might be the D (6 bases). CDR1 and CDR2 from the germline V gene are MNHEY and SMNVEV (reference sequence). The CDR3 extends over 13 amino acids. Trimming removed 2 bases at V and 10 bases at J, with 9 bases between. The CDR3 DNA is TGTGCCAGCAGTTTAAGCAGGGGATCACCCCTCCACTTT. As protein: CASSLSRGSPLHF.

This chain's CDR3 is CASSRGTISGNTIYF. The CDR3 DNA reads as TGTGCCAGCAGCCGTGGTACTATCTCCGGAAACACCATATATTTT. This chain connects TRBV7-6 to TRBJ1-3; D is ambiguous. This CDR3 has 15 amino acids. Germline CDR1 is SGHVS and CDR2 is FNYEAQ. V dropped 5 bases and J dropped 4 bases, with 15 bases sitting between them.

The rearrangement uses TRBV4-2 and TRBJ1-3; no clear D gene. Trimming pared 8 bases from V and 4 bases from J, leaving 15 bases between. There are 14 residues in the CDR3. Germline V gene lookup returns CDR1 LGHNA and CDR2 YNFKEQ. CDR3 nucleotide sequence: TGTGCCAGCGGCGACGTGGGGAGAGGAAACACCATATATTTT. Protein: CASGDVGRGNTIYF.

CDR3 sequence: CAWRPTLPGYEQYF. For the CDR3, the DNA is TGTGCCTGGAGACCGACCCTCCCAGGGTACGAGCAGTACTTC. The chain links TRBV30 to TRBJ2-7; D perhaps matches TRBD1 (5 bases). Trimming took off 3 bases at V and 4 bases at J, with 16 bases between the two ends. The germline V gene encodes CDR1 GTSNPN and CDR2 SVGIG (reference sequence). The CDR3 sequence is 14 residues long. Full variable domain (outside the CDR3, taken from reference TRBV30 and TRBJ2-7): SQTIHQWPATLVQPVGSPLSLECTVEGTSNPNLYWYRQAAGRGLQLLFYSVGIGQISSEVPQNLSASRPQDRQFILSSKKLLLSDSGFYLCAWRPTLPGYEQYFGPGTRLTVT.

The chain links TRBV6-1 to TRBJ1-2, with D unresolved. The CDR3 extends over 14 amino acids. Trimming left V 3 bases short and J 0 bases short, with 8 bases between. Germline V gives CDR1 MNHNS, CDR2 SASEGT. Here the CDR3 reads CASSDRATNYGYTF. The DNA for the CDR3 is TGTGCCAGCAGTGATCGAGCGACTAACTATGGCTACACCTTC.

This clone has more than one count but fewer than ten. This sequence joins TRBV7-9 and TRBJ2-7; 10 bases agree with TRBD2. Germline CDR1 SEHNR, CDR2 FQNEAQ (reference sequence). Unmatched junction bases numbered 10, after V lost 4 bases and J lost 4 bases. The CDR3 contains 16 residues. The CDR3 nucleotides read TGTGCCAGCAGCTCATCCCCTAGCGGGAGTTCTTACGAGCAGTACTTC. It encodes CASSSSPSGSSYEQYF.

V and J are TRBV4-1 and TRBJ1-5; 7 positions agree with TRBD1. Germline V lookup: CDR1 MGHRA, CDR2 YSYEKL. Trimming at V came to 0 bases and at J to 10 bases, leaving 12 bases not matched to a gene. This CDR3 is built from 16 residues. CDR3 residues: CASSQDPGTASGPQHF. The CDR3 nucleotides are TGCGCCAGCAGCCAAGACCCCGGGACAGCATCCGGACCCCAGCATTTT.

This sequence joins TRBV5-4 and TRBJ1-2; 8 positions agree with TRBD1. J gave up 5 bases and V 9 bases, and 9 bases lay outside the gene matches. CDR1 and CDR2 from the germline V gene are SGHNT and YYREEE (reference sequence). The CDR3 is made up of 13 amino acids. The CDR3 bases are TGTGCCACCGACGACAGGGGAGGTTATGGCTACACCTTC. Translation: CATDDRGGYGYTF.

The chain joins TRBV5-1 to TRBJ2-2; weak D call: TRBD1 (5 bases). V was shortened by 3 bases and J by 5 bases, with 14 bases between the two germline ends. This CDR3 has 15 residues. Germline CDR1 reads SGHRS; CDR2 reads YFSETQ. In DNA, the CDR3 is TGCGCCAGCAGCTATGGCCCACAGGAGACCGGGGAGCTGTTTTTT. It specifies CASSYGPQETGELFF.

This sequence joins TRBV11-3 and TRBJ2-1, with 7 positions matching TRBD2. Trimming cost V 1 base and J 5 bases; bases outside gene matches: 8. CDR1 and CDR2 from the germline V gene are SGHNT and YENEEA. CDR3 length equals 16 residues. DNA of the CDR3: TGTGCCAGCAGCTTAGGATTGCGGACTAGTGACAATGAGCAGTTCTTC. Protein: CASSLGLRTSDNEQFF.

This rearrangement joins TRBV7-6 to TRBJ2-1; 8 bases agree with TRBD2. V lost 6 bases, J lost 4 bases, and 11 bases stayed unmatched. Germline V gives CDR1 SGHVS, CDR2 FNYEAQ. This CDR3 has 16 amino acids. The CDR3 sequence: CASRGGSGRGYNEQFF. CDR3 bases: TGTGCCAGCAGGGGAGGAAGCGGGAGAGGGTACAATGAGCAGTTCTTC.

The chain combines TRBV14 with TRBJ2-1, with D possibly matching TRBD2 (6 bases). Trimming cost V 5 bases and J 10 bases, with 24 bases left between them. CDR3 length: 16 residues. Germline-derived CDR1 and CDR2 are SGHDN and FVKESK. The CDR3 DNA reads as TGTGCCAGCAGCGATATTATTAGCGGAGGGGTAAGGGAGCAGTTCTTC. The encoded protein is CASSDIISGGVREQFF.

This chain connects TRBV7-9 to TRBJ2-5; D possibly corresponds to TRBD2 (5 bases). Germline assignment: CDR1 SEHNR and CDR2 FQNEAQ (reference sequence). V lost 5 bases and J lost 5, with 24 bases in between. The CDR3 totals 17 residues. CDR3: CASSVRRSGQRGETQYF. The CDR3 DNA is TGTGCCAGCAGCGTTCGTAGGTCCGGGCAGAGAGGGGAGACCCAGTACTTC.

This chain connects TRBV4-2 to TRBJ1-6, with TRBD1 matching 7 bases. After removal of 2 bases from V and 7 bases from J, the junction contained 5 bases not matched to a gene. Germline values: CDR1 LGHNA, CDR2 YNFKEQ. The CDR3 totals 15 residues. CDR3 DNA: TGTGCCAGCAGCCAAACTAGGACAGGCAATTCACCCCTCCACTTT. Protein product: CASSQTRTGNSPLHF.

The chain recombines TRBV4-1 with TRBJ1-3; a weak D match, TRBD1 (5 bases). V was cut by 2 bases and J by 0 bases, with 14 bases left in between. The germline gives CDR1 MGHRA, CDR2 YSYEKL. This CDR3 region has 17 residues. In DNA form, the CDR3 reads TGCGCCAGCAGCCAACAACGGGAGGGGTTCTCTGGAAACACCATATATTTT. Its protein product is CASSQQREGFSGNTIYF.